This entry lists 27 T cell receptor beta chains sequenced from one sample in a study of PD-1 blockade in classical Hodgkin lymphoma. The assay was immunoSEQ multiplex PCR, and TCRdb's table has in-frame clones only and misses some. The data contain roughly 70,000 clones, 71% of them singletons. Autologous stem cell transplantation was followed by relapse in every patient, and brentuximab vedotin exposure varied. Sequenced material: peripheral blood mononuclear cells (PBMCs), taken before the second cycle of nivolumab. The receptor source for this set is a human donor with classical Hodgkin lymphoma.

The chain has TRBV29-1 and TRBJ1-2, with 7 bases aligning to TRBD1. The trim removed 5 bases at V and 2 bases at J, leaving 8 bases unmatched. The germline V gene has CDR1 SQVTM and CDR2 ANQGSEA. This CDR3 is 14 amino acids long. CDR3: CSVIGGGGNYGYTF. The CDR3 DNA reads TGCAGCGTTATCGGGGGAGGGGGCAACTATGGCTACACCTTC.

V usage is TRBV11-3 and J usage is TRBJ1-2; maybe TRBD1 (6 bases). V lost 2 bases and J 0 bases, leaving 16 bases between the germline ends. Germline CDR1 and CDR2: SGHNT and YENEEA. The CDR3 runs 17 residues. The CDR3 coding sequence is TGTGCCAGCAGCTTAAGGGTCGGACAGACAGCTAACTATGGCTACACCTTC. Its protein product is CASSLRVGQTANYGYTF.

The J gene is TRBJ1-4, the V gene TRBV6-6; 8 nucleotides match TRBD1. Trimming at V came to 4 bases and at J to 7 bases, leaving 8 bases not matched to a gene. The CDR3 spans 15 residues. Per germline, CDR1 MNHNY and CDR2 SVGAGI (reference sequence). The CDR3 nucleotides are TGTGCCAGCAGTTCTCAGGGGGCCCTAGGTGAAAAACTGTTTTTT. This gives the protein CASSSQGALGEKLFF.

This chain joins TRBV29-1 and TRBJ2-1, with TRBD1 matching over 10 bases. J gave up 3 bases and V 0 bases, and 5 bases lay outside the gene matches. There are 16 residues in the CDR3. Germline loops: CDR1 SQVTM, CDR2 ANQGSEA. The CDR3: CSVEEGTGEFYNEQFF. In nucleotides, the CDR3 is TGCAGCGTTGAAGAGGGGACAGGGGAATTCTACAATGAGCAGTTCTTC.

The chain carries TRBV5-1 and TRBJ2-7, with 10 nucleotides matching TRBD1. V trimming: 1 base; J trimming: 6 bases; junction bases outside the gene matches: 1. The CDR3 extends over 13 amino acids. The germline V gene has CDR1 SGHRS and CDR2 YFSETQ. The CDR3 DNA sequence: TGCGCCAGCAGCTTGAGGGACAGGGGCGAGCAGTACTTC. It is translated as CASSLRDRGEQYF.

This chain connects TRBV28 to TRBJ1-5; D may be TRBD1 (6 bases). CDR3 length: 14 amino acids. The germline V and J ends were trimmed by 5 bases and 4 bases, with 12 bases remaining between them. CDR1 MDHEN and CDR2 SYDVKM come from the germline V gene. The CDR3 nucleotides read TGTGCCAGCAGTACCTACAGGGAAAATCAGCCCCAGCATTTT. Protein: CASSTYRENQPQHF.

This chain links TRBV27 with TRBJ1-2, with 9 bases fitting TRBD1. The ends lost 0 bases at V and 4 bases at J; junction bases unmatched: 6. The V gene's germline CDR1 is MNHEY and CDR2 SMNVEV (reference sequence). CDR3 length equals 16 residues. The CDR3 loop reads CASSLSATGGGYGYTF. In DNA, the CDR3 is TGTGCCAGCAGTTTATCCGCTACAGGGGGCGGCTATGGCTACACCTTC.

The rearrangement links TRBV9 to TRBJ2-3, with 9 bases fitting TRBD2. The germline V gene has CDR1 SGDLS and CDR2 YYNGEE. The length of the CDR3 is 16 residues. V lost 5 bases to trimming and J lost 4 bases; unmatched junction nucleotides: 11. The CDR3 protein is CASSEPSAGGPDTQYF. CDR3 coding DNA: TGTGCCAGCAGTGAGCCATCGGCGGGAGGGCCAGATACGCAGTATTTT.

Only a few counts were recorded for this clone. This chain connects TRBV28 to TRBJ2-7; D unresolved. The ends were cut back, 2 bases at V and 2 bases at J, with 10 bases in the middle. The germline V gene has CDR1 MDHEN and CDR2 SYDVKM. The CDR3 consists of 14 residues. The CDR3 protein is CASSLVAVTYEQYF. Written as DNA, the CDR3 is TGTGCCAGCAGTTTAGTCGCGGTAACCTACGAGCAGTACTTC.

This clone turned up a few times. The chain links TRBV11-3 to TRBJ2-3, with no clear D. The ends were cut back, 5 bases at V and 2 bases at J, with 14 bases in the middle. Germline CDR1 and CDR2: SGHNT and YENEEA. The CDR3 is made up of 15 amino acids. CDR3 amino acids: CASSPFGHYTDTQYF. The CDR3 bases are TGTGCCAGCAGCCCCTTCGGGCACTACACAGATACGCAGTATTTT.

The table lists this clone with a count of one. The rearrangement joins TRBV5-1 to TRBJ2-5, with D perhaps matching TRBD2 (6 bases). Germline CDR1 and CDR2: SGHRS and YFSETQ. V lost 3 bases, J lost 4 bases, and 13 bases lay in between. There are 14 residues in the CDR3. The CDR3, as DNA: TGCGCCAGCAGCTCGGGAGATGGTGGAGAGACCCAGTACTTC. Its translation: CASSSGDGGETQYF.

V gene TRBV6-6 combines with J gene TRBJ2-7; the D call may be TRBD1 or TRBD2 (5 bases each). The V end was cut by 11 bases, the J end by 5 bases, with 19 bases between. This CDR3 has 13 residues. Germline lookup yields CDR1 MNHNY and CDR2 SVGAGI (reference sequence). The CDR3 loop reads CASDNGGVDEQYF. As DNA, the CDR3 is TGTGCCTCCGATAATGGGGGTGTCGACGAGCAGTACTTC.

The chain links TRBV11-2 to TRBJ1-5, with TRBD1 identical over 8 bases. J lost 9 bases, V lost 2 bases, and 6 bases had no gene match. Germline V gene sequence: CDR1 SGHAT, CDR2 FQNNGV. CDR3 length: 14 amino acids. The CDR3 region is CASSLRQGSGPQHF. CDR3 DNA sequence: TGTGCCAGCAGCTTAAGACAGGGGTCAGGGCCCCAGCATTTT.

V usage is TRBV7-9 and J usage is TRBJ1-4; D not resolved. The V gene's germline CDR1 is SEHNR and CDR2 FQNEAQ (reference sequence). Trimming left V 4 bases short and J 1 base short, with 10 bases between. The CDR3 length is 15 residues. This CDR3 reads CASSSPRGTNEKLFF. As DNA, the CDR3 is TGTGCCAGCAGCTCTCCTCGCGGAACTAATGAAAAACTGTTTTTT.

The CDR3 is CASSLDILAGIRRTGELFF. The CDR3 DNA sequence: TGTGCCAGCAGCTTAGACATACTAGCGGGAATCCGGCGTACCGGGGAGCTGTTTTTT. The rearrangement uses TRBV11-3 and TRBJ2-2, with 10 nucleotides matching TRBD2. Germline CDR1 and CDR2: SGHNT and YENEEA. With 0 bases clipped from V and 5 bases from J, the junction kept 12 bases outside the gene matches. The CDR3 has 19 residues.

The chain couples TRBV6-5 to TRBJ2-2; D remains unclear. V was pared by 5 bases and J by 3 bases, with 4 bases between. Germline CDR1 is MNHEY and CDR2 is SVGAGI. The CDR3 spans 12 residues. The CDR3 sequence is CASSTYTGELFF. Written as DNA, the CDR3 is TGTGCCAGCAGTACCTACACCGGGGAGCTGTTTTTT.

The V gene is TRBV30, the J gene TRBJ2-2; perhaps TRBD1 as D (5 bases). The CDR3 extends over 13 amino acids. CDR1 and CDR2 from the germline V gene are GTSNPN and SVGIG (reference sequence). V was clipped by 3 bases and J by 6 bases, with 11 bases between them. The CDR3 here is CAWRPQGSGELFF. The CDR3 DNA sequence: TGTGCCTGGAGGCCTCAGGGATCCGGGGAGCTGTTTTTT.

V is TRBV30 and J is TRBJ2-7; no clear D. Trimming took off 0 bases at V and 1 base at J, with 13 bases between the two ends. Germline CDR1 is GTSNPN and CDR2 is SVGIG (reference sequence). This CDR3 region has 15 residues. CDR3 protein: CAWSVGTYSSYEQYF. CDR3 coding DNA: TGTGCCTGGAGTGTAGGTACATATTCATCCTACGAGCAGTACTTC.

The chain recombines TRBV7-2 with TRBJ1-6, with D possibly TRBD1 on 6 matching bases. V dropped 1 base and J dropped 10 bases, with 14 bases sitting between them. Per germline, CDR1 SGHTA and CDR2 FQGNSA. The CDR3 runs 15 residues. For the CDR3, the DNA is TGTGCCAGCAGCTTAGAGATAGGGGGGGGCTCACCCCTCCACTTT. It codes for CASSLEIGGGSPLHF.

This clone has a single count. In the same sample, other DNA sequences code for this CDR3. The V gene is TRBV6-5, the J gene TRBJ1-1; 9 bases are a match to TRBD1. The CDR3 extends over 13 amino acids. Germline trimming cut 2 bases from V and 8 bases from J; bases unmatched to any gene: 3. Germline V CDR1 and CDR2: MNHEY, SVGAGI. The CDR3 bases are TGTGCCAGCAGTTACCCGGGGACAGGGGAAGCTTTCTTT. Protein product: CASSYPGTGEAFF.

The sample holds a few counts of this clone. The rearrangement uses TRBV21-1 and TRBJ2-2; TRBD1 is the table's D call, not checked against the DNA. TRBV21-1 is a pseudogene segment. CDR3 length: 17 residues. The CDR3 protein is CASTEDRGRVDTGELFF. The CDR3 DNA reads TGTGCCAGCACCGAGGACAGGGGGCGGGTGGACACCGGGGAGCTGTTTTTT.

The CDR3 here is CASSQRINTEAFF. Written as DNA, the CDR3 is TGCGCCAGCAGCCAACGTATAAACACTGAAGCTTTCTTT. The gene calls are TRBV4-1 and TRBJ1-1; D unclear. This CDR3 comprises 13 residues. Per the germline V gene, CDR1 is MGHRA and CDR2 is YSYEKL. V was trimmed by 2 bases and J by 2 bases, leaving 6 bases between them.

The V and J genes are TRBV6-1 and TRBJ1-6; no clear D gene. The CDR3 sequence is 13 residues long. The ends were cut back, 2 bases at V and 7 bases at J, with 6 bases in the middle. Germline lookup yields CDR1 MNHNS and CDR2 SASEGT. As DNA, the CDR3 is TGTGCCAGCAGTGAAATGGACAATTCACCCCTCCACTTT. Translating gives CASSEMDNSPLHF.

The V gene is TRBV4-1, the J gene TRBJ1-3; the D is unclear. The CDR3 consists of 15 residues. Germline V gene data show CDR1 as MGHRA and CDR2 as YSYEKL. Trimming took 4 bases from V and 0 from J, leaving 10 bases between them. CDR3 region: CASSPTGFSGNTIYF. The CDR3 DNA is TGCGCCAGCAGCCCGACCGGGTTCTCTGGAAACACCATATATTTT.

The V gene is TRBV7-2, the J gene TRBJ1-4, with D tentatively TRBD1 (5 bases). Germline assignment: CDR1 SGHTA and CDR2 FQGNSA. CDR3 length equals 14 residues. The V end was cut by 2 bases, the J end by 8 bases, with 12 bases between. The CDR3: CASSLLGVREKLFF. Here the CDR3 DNA reads TGTGCCAGCAGCTTATTGGGGGTCCGAGAAAAACTGTTTTTT.

This rearrangement joins TRBV5-1 to TRBJ2-7; TRBD1 might be the D (6 bases). V lost 3 bases and J lost 5, with 15 bases in between. In germline, CDR1 is SGHRS, CDR2 YFSETQ. This CDR3 spans 14 amino acids. CDR3 bases: TGCGCCAGCAGCTCGGACAGCCCTCCTGACGAGCAGTACTTC. This gives the protein CASSSDSPPDEQYF.

The V gene is TRBV28, the J gene TRBJ2-5; D possibly corresponds to TRBD1 (6 bases). CDR3 length: 15 residues. The V gene's germline CDR1 is MDHEN and CDR2 SYDVKM. The ends were cut back, 6 bases at V and 2 bases at J, with 16 bases in the middle. The CDR3 loop reads CASSPNLGQQETQYF. CDR3 nucleotide sequence: TGTGCCAGCAGCCCTAATCTTGGACAGCAAGAGACCCAGTACTTC.